One sample yielded the 31 T cell receptor beta chains listed below, sequenced in a study of tumor-infiltrating lymphocytes in oesophageal squamous cell carcinoma. MiXCR, applied by TCRdb to the PCR reads, yields one record per CDR3 protein. The sample records approximately 20,000 distinct CDR3 sequences, about 41% being singletons. What was sequenced was normal esophageal tissue next to the tumor. Every receptor here comes from a male donor with esophageal squamous cell carcinoma.

As for this clonotype: At one end, the junction sequence differs from germline, possibly due to a read error. CDR3 protein: CASSFPGKNEQYF. Here the CDR3 DNA reads TGTGCTAGCAGCTTCCCCGGGAAAAATGAGCAGTACTTT. The rearrangement joins TRBV7-6 to TRBJ2-7; D is perhaps TRBD2 (5 bases). The V gene's germline CDR1 is SGHVS and CDR2 FNYEAQ. The CDR3 is 13 amino acids.

This clonotype was found many times. This rearrangement joins TRBV6-4 to TRBJ2-3; maybe TRBD2 (6 bases). The CDR3 contains 15 residues. V lost 6 bases, J lost 2 bases, and 15 bases lay in between. The germline CDR1 and CDR2 sequences are MRHNA and SNTAGT. Written as DNA, the CDR3 is TGTGCCAGCAGCTCCGCGGAGGGGAACACAGATACGCAGTATTTT. This codes for CASSSAEGNTDTQYF.

This clonotype counts as medium-sized. The chain couples TRBV12-3 or TRBV12-4 to TRBJ2-6, with D perhaps TRBD1 or TRBD2 (5 bases each). The CDR3 loop spans 15 amino acids. V lost 3 bases and J 2 bases, leaving 8 bases between the germline ends. The CDR3 reads CASSLWGTGANVLTF. CDR3 nucleotide sequence: TGTGCCAGCAGTTTGTGGGGGACTGGGGCCAACGTCCTGACTTTC.

V and J are TRBV7-8 and TRBJ2-1; no reliable D call. Per the germline V gene, CDR1 is SGHVS and CDR2 is FQNEAQ. This CDR3 spans 12 amino acids. Trimming shortened V by 4 bases and J by 2 bases, and 3 bases separated the two germline ends. The CDR3 sequence is CASSSTYNEQFF. The CDR3 DNA follows: TGTGCCAGCAGCTCGACCTACAATGAGCAGTTCTTC.

This clonotype occurred many times. The chain links TRBV12-3 or TRBV12-4 to TRBJ2-5; 10 bases line up with TRBD2. Trimming took 4 bases from V and 11 from J; bases not matched to a gene: 19. The CDR3 has 17 residues. CDR3 in amino acids: CASSSIPGLAWYNEQYF. CDR3 nucleotide sequence: TGTGCCAGCAGTTCCATTCCGGGACTAGCGTGGTACAATGAGCAGTACTTC.

This clonotype was found many times. The chain combines TRBV5-8 with TRBJ2-7, with D possibly matching TRBD1 (5 bases). The CDR3 is made up of 15 amino acids. Germline CDR1 is SGHTS and CDR2 is YDEGEE. Between the trimmed V and J ends, which lost 1 base and 7 bases, there was a span of 18 bases. The CDR3 spells CASSLSMTATGEQYF. CDR3 coding DNA: TGTGCCAGCAGCTTGTCTATGACAGCCACCGGGGAGCAGTACTTC.

Turning to this clonotype: The junction departs from germline at one end; a sequencing error may be responsible. The V and J genes are TRBV7-2 and TRBJ2-1; possibly TRBD1 for D (5 bases). Germline assignment: CDR1 SGHTA and CDR2 FQGNSA. The CDR3 has 12 residues. CDR3 in amino acids: CASSPGLAPLHF. In DNA form, the CDR3 reads TGTGCCAGCAGCCCAGGGTTGGCACCCCTCCACTTC.

This clonotype has at least ten counts. The J gene is TRBJ1-6, the V gene TRBV6-1; possibly TRBD1 for D (5 bases). Germline V gene lookup returns CDR1 MNHNS and CDR2 SASEGT. The CDR3 spans 13 residues. V was shortened by 7 bases and J by 10 bases, with 14 bases between the two germline ends. CDR3 bases: TGTGCCAGCAACCCCGCGGGGGAATCACCCCTCCACTTT. Protein: CASNPAGESPLHF.

The chain uses TRBV12-3 or TRBV12-4 and TRBJ2-1; 8 bases match TRBD2. With the DNA end fitting TRBJ2-7 better, the J assignment may be wrong. This CDR3 contains 15 residues. The CDR3 is CASSLASGIGNEQYF. CDR3 sequence (DNA): TGTGCCAGCAGTTTAGCTAGCGGGATAGGTAACGAGCAGTACTTC.

This rearrangement joins TRBV7-3 to TRBJ2-5; TRBD2 agrees at 9 bases. The DNA end is a closer match to TRBJ2-1, so the J assignment may be wrong. Germline V gives CDR1 SGHTA, CDR2 FQGTGA. CDR3 size: 15 residues. This CDR3 reads CASSLRGLASNEQFF. CDR3 sequence (DNA): TGTGCCAGCAGCTTAAGGGGACTAGCCTCCAATGAGCAGTTCTTC.

At least ten counts were recorded for this clonotype. This CDR3 fails to terminate in the conserved phenylalanine or tryptophan, so it likely reflects a read error. Because the CDR3's place on the DNA is in doubt, the DNA is left out and the CDR3 is given as listed by TCRdb. The V gene is TRBV7-2, the J gene TRBJ2-7; the table's D gene call, TRBD1, was not cross checked with the DNA. CDR1 and CDR2 (germline): SGHTA, FQGNSA. The CDR3 is 15 residues long, counting both termini. CDR3 loop: CASSPDSPYGYTFGS.

This rearrangement joins TRBV10-3 to TRBJ2-7; TRBD1 is a possible D gene (5 bases). V was cut by 8 bases and J by 0 bases, with 11 bases left in between. Germline V CDR1 and CDR2: ENHRY, SYGVKD. The CDR3 contains 13 residues. The CDR3 is CAIEGVNSYEQYF. The CDR3 DNA reads TGTGCCATCGAAGGGGTTAACTCCTACGAGCAGTACTTC.

This clonotype is medium-sized by share. The chain carries TRBV6-1 and TRBJ2-2; a possible D gene is TRBD1 (6 bases). Germline V lookup: CDR1 MNHNS, CDR2 SASEGT. CDR3 size: 17 residues. The V and J ends lost 6 bases and 5 bases respectively, with 22 bases between them. CDR3 in amino acids: CASSLDQNRVRTGELFF. DNA of the CDR3: TGTGCCAGCAGCTTAGATCAAAACAGGGTTCGGACCGGGGAGCTGTTTTTT.

This clonotype was counted many times. The V and J genes are TRBV27 and TRBJ2-1; TRBD2 might be the D (6 bases). The J call may be faulty, since TRBJ2-7 better matches the DNA end. Germline V lookup: CDR1 MNHEY, CDR2 SMNVEV (reference sequence). The CDR3 has 15 amino acids. The CDR3 bases are TGTGCCAGCGGCTTTTGGGGGAGGTCCCCCTACGAGCAGTACTTC. Amino acid sequence: CASGFWGRSPYEQYF.

This clonotype was found many times. A much larger clone lies a single base off, so this may be a read error. The gene calls are TRBV19 and TRBJ2-1; TRBD1 might be the D (6 bases). The J call may be faulty, since TRBJ2-7 better matches the DNA end. The germline V gene encodes CDR1 LNHDA and CDR2 SQIVND (reference sequence). This CDR3 is built from 19 residues. The CDR3 coding sequence is TGTGCCAGTACCCCCGGGACACTAAATTCCGAGAGGTCCTACAATGAGCAGTACTTC. This encodes CASTPGTLNSERSYNEQYF.

Comment on this clonotype: Here the CDR3 omits its conserved ending phenylalanine or tryptophan, so a read error is the likely source. The CDR3 region has the DNA TGTGCCAGCAGCTTAGGGGGAGGGGGCGACTATGGCTACACCTCC. It encodes CASSLGGGGDYGYTS. The chain joins TRBV7-8 to TRBJ2-7; TRBD1 agrees at 7 bases. The last part of the DNA fits TRBJ1-2 better; the J call may be wrong. CDR1 is SGHVS, CDR2 FQNEAQ, per germline. This CDR3 has 15 amino acids.

This clonotype was picked up one time. The chain joins TRBV28 to TRBJ2-7; 10 bases are a match to TRBD2. V gave up 7 bases and J gave up 6 bases; unmatched junction bases: 9. The CDR3 runs to 14 residues. Germline CDR1 MDHEN, CDR2 SYDVKM. The CDR3 coding sequence is TGTGCCAGCAATTCCCTCGCTAGCGGGAGCGAGCAGTACTTC. Encoded protein: CASNSLASGSEQYF.

This chain uses TRBV24-1 with TRBJ1-5; D perhaps matches TRBD1 (5 bases). V was cut by 6 bases and J by 1 base, with 9 bases left in between. The length of the CDR3 is 14 residues. The germline V gene has CDR1 KGHDR and CDR2 SFDVKD. This chain's CDR3 is CATSYGGSNQPQHF. DNA for the CDR3: TGTGCCACCAGTTATGGGGGGAGCAATCAGCCCCAGCATTTT.

The CDR3 loop is CASSQIGLAGVETQYF. The CDR3 region has the DNA TGTGCCAGCAGTCAAATTGGACTAGCGGGAGTAGAGACCCAGTACTTC. The rearrangement uses TRBV12-3 or TRBV12-4 and TRBJ2-7; 13 bases agree with TRBD2. The J call may be in error: the DNA end matches TRBJ2-5 better. The CDR3 sequence is 16 residues long.

In nucleotides, the CDR3 is TGTGCCAGCAGCTACCCCGGTGGCCTGAATGAGCAGTTCTTC. The encoded protein is CASSYPGGLNEQFF. The gene calls are TRBV7-2 and TRBJ2-5; unclear D gene. Judging by the DNA end, TRBJ2-1 fits better; the J call may be wrong. Germline CDR1 and CDR2: SGHTA and FQGNSA. This CDR3 contains 14 residues.

Ten or more counts support this clonotype. The rearrangement joins TRBV5-4 to TRBJ2-5; 9 bases are a match to TRBD1. CDR3 size: 13 residues. V trimming: 3 bases; J trimming: 3 bases; junction bases outside the gene matches: 0. Germline CDR1 is SGHNT and CDR2 is YYREEE (reference sequence). The CDR3 spells CASSWDREETQYF. CDR3 nucleotides: TGTGCCAGCAGCTGGGACAGGGAAGAGACCCAGTACTTC.

This clonotype was counted a few times. The chain uses TRBV7-1 and TRBJ1-4; the match to TRBD1 covers 10 bases. TRBV7-1 is labeled an ORF, and its function is uncertain. V shed 5 bases, J shed 8 bases, and the junction held 5 bases outside the gene matches. This CDR3 region has 14 residues. CDR3 in amino acids: CASSTDRGREKLFF. Written as DNA, the CDR3 is TGTGCCAGCAGCACGGACAGGGGGAGGGAAAAACTGTTTTTT.

This sequence joins TRBV7-3 and TRBJ2-3, with 11 nucleotides matching TRBD1. V gave up 6 bases and J gave up 4 bases; unmatched junction bases: 9. The germline V gene has CDR1 SGHTA and CDR2 FQGTGA. The length of the CDR3 is 16 residues. The chain's CDR3 is CASSRPGQGGPDTQYF. The CDR3 DNA reads TGTGCCAGCAGTCGCCCGGGACAGGGGGGACCAGATACGCAGTATTTT.

The chain is built from TRBV7-3 and TRBJ2-1, with D uncertain. The germline V gene has CDR1 SGHTA and CDR2 FQGTGA. V dropped 5 bases and J dropped 4 bases, with 9 bases sitting between them. The CDR3 is 13 amino acids. CDR3 region: CASSESQYNEQFF. DNA of the CDR3: TGTGCCAGCAGCGAAAGTCAGTACAATGAGCAGTTCTTC.

The J gene is TRBJ2-3, the V gene TRBV7-2, with unresolved D. The end of the DNA is better explained by TRBJ2-7, so the J call may be wrong. This CDR3 has 12 residues. Germline V gene lookup returns CDR1 SGHTA and CDR2 FQGNSA. CDR3 DNA: TGTGCCAGCAGCCCCCTTCCCTACGAGCAGTACTTC. Residues: CASSPLPYEQYF.

In the case of this clonotype: Germline and junction disagree at one end, which may indicate a read error. The chain uses TRBV28 and TRBJ2-2; D ambiguous. The germline V gene has CDR1 MDHEN and CDR2 SYDVKM. There are 17 residues in the CDR3. CDR3 in DNA: TGCCACCAGGACGGGCGAGTCGGCAGAGCGAACACCGGGGAGCTGTTTTTT. It codes for CHQDGRVGRANTGELFF.

This clonotype appeared a few times. The germline gene is not matched at one end of the junction; a read error may be the cause. The chain employs TRBV28 and TRBJ1-6; D gene unclear. Germline values: CDR1 MDHEN, CDR2 SYDVKM. This CDR3 has 8 amino acids. The CDR3 bases are TGTGCCAGCAGTTTATCCACTTTC. This translates into CASSLSTF.

This clonotype was counted at least ten times. V and J are TRBV2 and TRBJ2-3; D may match TRBD1 or TRBD2 (5 bases each). The length of the CDR3 is 16 residues. CDR1 is SNHLY and CDR2 is FYNNEI in the germline V gene. Trimming left V 1 base short and J 5 bases short, with 16 bases between. CDR3 coding DNA: TGTGCCAGCAGTGAAGTGGGGAGAGGGACGATAGATACGCAGTATTTT. The encoded protein is CASSEVGRGTIDTQYF.

The rearrangement links TRBV12-5 to TRBJ2-4; D gene unclear. TRBJ2-5 explains the end of the DNA better; the J call may be wrong. Germline lookup yields CDR1 LGHNT and CDR2 FRNRAP. The CDR3 consists of 13 residues. The CDR3 here is CASGLVHEETQYF. As DNA, the CDR3 is TGTGCTAGTGGTTTGGTACATGAAGAGACCCAGTACTTC.

Sample share makes this clonotype medium-sized. The V gene is TRBV7-3, the J gene TRBJ2-2; possibly TRBD1 for D (6 bases). The CDR3 is 19 amino acids. Per germline, CDR1 SGHTA and CDR2 FQGTGA. V was cut by 1 base and J by 5 bases, with 23 bases left in between. DNA of the CDR3: TGTGCCAGCAGCTTAAGACCCCTCATAGTCCCCGACAGGACCGGGGAGCTGTTTTTT. This translates into CASSLRPLIVPDRTGELFF.

The CDR3: CASSLEGQNTEAFF. The CDR3 nucleotides are TGTGCCAGCAGCCTTGAGGGACAGAACACTGAAGCTTTCTTT. The gene calls are TRBV7-6 and TRBJ1-1, with D perhaps matching TRBD1 (6 bases). Deletions cut 5 bases from V and 1 base from J, with 11 bases between. The CDR3 spans 14 residues. CDR1 is SGHVS, CDR2 FNYEAQ, per germline.